This record covers a single T cell receptor beta chain. Its target is unknown. These data belong to a study of T cell responses to AZD1222 COVID-19 vaccine. Assay used: immunoSEQ multiplex PCR; TCRdb lists only in-frame clones, some missing. The repertoire holds fewer than 250,000 clones, 93% seen once, with around 1% in the top ten. Trimming took 0 bases from V and 4 from J, leaving 12 bases between them. The germline CDR1 and CDR2 sequences are MNHEY and SVGAGI. The CDR3 extends over 15 amino acids. Whole-study findings and limits: Donors in the cohort were predominantly white British and more often female, and clonal diversity was possibly underestimated. Just a handful of people given AZD1222 tested seropositive at baseline. Reportedly, nearly half the spike-specific TCRs target unmutated variant regions. Repertoire samples came only from after the peak T cell response.

This chain links TRBV6-5 with TRBJ2-5, with D hard to call. Sequenced material: peripheral blood, taken on day 0 of MenACWY control vaccination. The origin of this receptor is an adult in good health. The CDR3 DNA follows: TGTGCCAGCAGTTACTCGACTGGGATGCGAGAGACCCAGTACTTC. Amino acids: CASSYSTGMRETQYF.